Listed below are T cell receptor beta chains from one sample, sequenced in a study of T-cell memory formation after mild COVID-19. TCRdb reprocessed the 5' RACE reads with MiXCR, giving one entry per CDR3 protein. The table records hundreds of thousands of distinct CDR3 sequences, under 20% of them present only once. Sequenced sample: PBMCs or a T cell subset sorted from them (not recorded which). These receptors all stem from a man aged 18-30 years who had mild COVID-19 (a few samples of this study predate the infection). Cell type and time point are not known. CDR3s include the opening cysteine and the closing phenylalanine or tryptophan. A D gene is named only where the DNA matches it firmly. A row's size may be missing; if present it is once, few, many or a size class.

v_call	clone_size	j_call	cdr3_length	d_call	cdr3_nt	cdr3_aa
TRBV20-1	few	TRBJ2-7	13	TRBD1	TGCAGTGCTAGCGGAGACAGGGACTACGAGCAGTACTTC	CSASGDRDYEQYF
TRBV7-2	-	TRBJ2-3	14	TRBD1	TGTGCCAGCAGCATGGGACAGGGTGCAGATACGCAGTATTTT	CASSMGQGADTQYF
TRBV24-1	-	TRBJ2-1	18	TRBD1	TGTGCCACCAGTGACCGAACTCCCGGGACAGGGGCCTACAATGAGCAGTTCTTC	CATSDRTPGTGAYNEQFF
TRBV6-5	-	TRBJ2-5	13	-	TGTGCCAGCAGTTACTCCATGAGGGAGACCCAGTACTTC	CASSYSMRETQYF
TRBV6-6	many	TRBJ2-1	18	-	TGTGCCAGCAGTTACTCGAGAGATCCACAGGGTGCCTACAATGAGCAGTTCTTC	CASSYSRDPQGAYNEQFF
TRBV2	-	TRBJ1-5	15	-	TGTGCCAGCAGTGCCTTTACAGGGCTAGGACAGCCCCAGCATTTT	CASSAFTGLGQPQHF
TRBV29-1	-	TRBJ1-6	14	-	TGCAGCGTCCAGGAGGGACCCTATAATTCACCCCTCCACTTT	CSVQEGPYNSPLHF
TRBV6-2/TRBV6-3	-	TRBJ2-7	13	-	TGTGCCAGCAGTAAGGACAAGGTCTACGAGCAGTACTTC	CASSKDKVYEQYF
TRBV7-9	-	TRBJ2-7	13	-	TGTGCCAGCAGCTGGGACTTAGCCTACGAGCAGTACTTC	CASSWDLAYEQYF
TRBV12-5	-	TRBJ1-1	12	-	TGTGCGAGTTGCGCAGGGCGCACTGAAGCTTTCTTT	CASCAGRTEAFF
TRBV18	-	TRBJ1-2	15	TRBD1	TGTGCCAGCTCACCACCGGACAGGGGCATCTATGGCTACACCTTC	CASSPPDRGIYGYTF
TRBV14	-	TRBJ2-7	14	TRBD1	TGTGCCAGCAGCCGGACAGGGGTGGCCTACGAGCAGTACTTC	CASSRTGVAYEQYF
TRBV7-2	-	TRBJ1-2	14	-	TGTGCCAGCAGCCCCGGACCATGGGACTATGGCTACACCTTC	CASSPGPWDYGYTF
TRBV21-1	few	TRBJ1-2	15	-	TGTGCCAGCAGCAAACATCACGGGGTTCCTTATGGCTACACCTTC	CASSKHHGVPYGYTF
TRBV12-3/TRBV12-4	many	TRBJ2-3	11	-	TGTGCCAGCGGTCTCACAGATACGCAGTATTTT	CASGLTDTQYF
TRBV7-9	many	TRBJ1-2	15	TRBD1	TGTGCCAGCAGCTTTCCCGGACAGGGGCGATATGGCTACACCTTC	CASSFPGQGRYGYTF
TRBV24-1	few	TRBJ2-2	14	TRBD2	TGTGCCACCGGCGGGGGGCCGAACACCGGGGAGCTGTTTTTT	CATGGGPNTGELFF
TRBV6-5	-	TRBJ2-2	16	TRBD1	TGTGCCAGCAGTTCCTCCGGGACAGGGTCGGCGGGGGAGCTGTTTTTT	CASSSSGTGSAGELFF
TRBV5-1	few	TRBJ2-5	17	TRBD1	TGCGCCAGCAGCATCCTTGGGCGGACAGGAGACCGGGAGACCCAGTACTTC	CASSILGRTGDRETQYF
TRBV9	-	TRBJ2-7	13	-	TGTGCCAGCAGCGTAGGGCAGGCGGCGGCGCAGTACTTC	CASSVGQAAAQYF
TRBV4-1	-	TRBJ1-2	17	TRBD1	TGCGCCAGCAGCCCTCATCTGGGACAGGAGCCTAACTATGGCTACACCTTC	CASSPHLGQEPNYGYTF
TRBV9	few	TRBJ2-2	14	-	TGTGCCAGCAGCGTAGGAGGGTTCACCGGGGAGCTGTTTTTT	CASSVGGFTGELFF
TRBV7-9	-	TRBJ2-5	14	-	TGTGCCAGCAGTCCGGGGTTGCCTCCAGAGACCCAGTACTTC	CASSPGLPPETQYF
TRBV10-3	few	TRBJ1-1	14	-	TGTGCCATCAGTGAGTGGGGAATGAACACTGAAGCTTTCTTT	CAISEWGMNTEAFF
TRBV5-1	many	TRBJ2-3	14	-	TGCGCCAGCAGCTTGGCCAGGAGTGGAGATACGCAGTATTTT	CASSLARSGDTQYF
TRBV29-1	few	TRBJ1-5	15	-	TGCAGCGTTGACGGGTTGGAGTTGGGCAATCAGCCCCAGCATTTT	CSVDGLELGNQPQHF
TRBV18	-	TRBJ2-5	15	TRBD2	TGTGCCAGCTCACCCTTGGGACTAGCGAGAGAGACCCAGTACTTC	CASSPLGLARETQYF
TRBV4-2	-	TRBJ1-2	14	-	TGTGCCAGCAGCCATTCGGGGATGGACTATGGCTACACCTTC	CASSHSGMDYGYTF
TRBV5-1	-	TRBJ1-1	16	-	TGCGCCAGCAGCTTGTTGGGGCCGGGGGGGCCGACTGAAGCTTTCTTT	CASSLLGPGGPTEAFF
TRBV3-1	few	TRBJ1-1	12	-	TGTGCCAGCACCCTACGGGGCAATGAAGCTTTCTTT	CASTLRGNEAFF
TRBV4-1	-	TRBJ2-7	15	-	TGCGCCAGCAGCCACAGAGGTAGCGGAACCTACGAGCAGTACTTC	CASSHRGSGTYEQYF
TRBV20-1	-	TRBJ1-2	10	-	TGCAGTGCTAGAGGCGATGGCTACACCTTC	CSARGDGYTF
TRBV5-1	once	TRBJ1-2	14	-	TGCGCCAGCAGACAAGGGGAGGGACTAGATGGCTACACCTTC	CASRQGEGLDGYTF
TRBV11-2	once	TRBJ2-7	15	-	TGTGCCAGCAGCGCCACGGGGGGCCCTTACAACGAGCAGTACTTC	CASSATGGPYNEQYF
TRBV9	many	TRBJ2-3	15	-	TGTGCCAGCAGCGTAGTAGGGGGGGGGACAGATACGCAGTATTTT	CASSVVGGGTDTQYF
TRBV7-6	-	TRBJ1-6	14	TRBD1	TGTGCCAGCAGGGGGACAGGGCGAGATTCACCCCTCCACTTT	CASRGTGRDSPLHF
TRBV15	few	TRBJ1-5	14	-	TGTGCCACCAGCAGAGGACAGGAGAATCAGCCCCAGCATTTT	CATSRGQENQPQHF
TRBV7-9	-	TRBJ1-2	13	-	TGTGCCACCCTTCTTGGGGGCGGCTATGGCTACACCTTC	CATLLGGGYGYTF
TRBV12-3/TRBV12-4	-	TRBJ1-1	13	TRBD1	TGTGCCAGCAGTTCCGGACAGGTCTATGAAGCTTTCTTT	CASSSGQVYEAFF
TRBV6-5	-	TRBJ2-3	12	TRBD2	TGTACCACCGAGCGGGGGCCTGATACGCAGTATTTT	CTTERGPDTQYF